These 24 T cell receptor beta chains were all obtained from the same sample, sequenced in a study of PD-1 blockade in classical Hodgkin lymphoma. Generated by immunoSEQ multiplex PCR, the TCRdb table keeps only in-frame clones and is missing some. The profile shows about 15,000 clones, almost 85% of them singletons. The sample's time point: newly diagnosed, previously untreated cHL patient sample. The source material was peripheral blood mononuclear cells (PBMCs). The receptors derive from a human donor with classical Hodgkin lymphoma.

The rearrangement joins TRBV19 to TRBJ2-1, with 11 nucleotides matching TRBD2. There are 15 residues in the CDR3. Losses at the gene ends were 9 bases for V and 6 bases for J; bases not matched to a gene: 10. CDR1 and CDR2 from the germline V gene are LNHDA and SQIVND (reference sequence). The CDR3 DNA is TGTGCCAGCGAACCACTAGCGGGAGATAGCAATGAGCAGTTCTTC. It yields the protein CASEPLAGDSNEQFF.

J is TRBJ2-5 and V is TRBV5-4, with TRBD1 matching over 8 bases. The CDR3 is made up of 14 amino acids. The trim removed 1 base at V and 5 bases at J, leaving 4 bases unmatched. Germline V CDR1 and CDR2: SGHNT, YYREEE (reference sequence). CDR3 region: CASSLSQGAETQYF. The CDR3 region has the DNA TGTGCCAGCAGCTTGTCTCAGGGGGCGGAGACCCAGTACTTC.

This chain connects TRBV28 to TRBJ1-2, with a tentative D call TRBD1 (5 bases). Trimming left V 6 bases short and J 6 bases short, with 20 bases between. Germline CDR1 and CDR2: MDHEN and SYDVKM. The length of the CDR3 is 15 residues. CDR3: CASSTPVGGGNGYTF. The CDR3 coding sequence is TGTGCCAGCAGCACCCCTGTTGGGGGAGGGAATGGCTACACCTTC.

The chain has TRBV5-1 and TRBJ2-2, with 9 positions matching TRBD2. The CDR3 loop spans 14 amino acids. Looked up from germline, CDR1 is SGHRS and CDR2 is YFSETQ. V shed 5 bases, J shed 3 bases, and the junction held 2 bases outside the gene matches. Written as DNA, the CDR3 is TGCGCCAGCAGAATAGCGGGAGACACCGGGGAGCTGTTTTTT. Amino acids: CASRIAGDTGELFF.

The rearrangement joins TRBV10-1 to TRBJ1-1, with 7 bases lining up with TRBD1. This CDR3 comprises 15 residues. Germline V lookup: CDR1 WNHNN, CDR2 SYGVQD (reference sequence). After removal of 4 bases from V and 4 bases from J, the junction contained 9 bases not matched to a gene. CDR3 residues: CASSASDRLFTEAFF. CDR3 bases: TGCGCCAGCAGTGCTTCGGACAGGTTGTTCACTGAAGCTTTCTTT.

The chain carries TRBV6-1 and TRBJ2-3, with D uncertain. The CDR3 contains 12 residues. Trimming pared 6 bases from V and 3 bases from J, leaving 7 bases between. CDR1 and CDR2 from the germline V gene are MNHNS and SASEGT. The CDR3 coding sequence is TGTGCCAGCAGCCTTAATACAGATACGCAGTATTTT. Protein product: CASSLNTDTQYF.

This chain connects TRBV2 to TRBJ1-3, with 7 bases fitting TRBD1. This CDR3 contains 14 residues. Losses at the gene ends were 4 bases for V and 3 bases for J; bases not matched to a gene: 3. Germline values: CDR1 SNHLY, CDR2 FYNNEI. Here the CDR3 DNA reads TGTGCCAGCAGTGGACAGGGAGGTGGAAACACCATATATTTT. It translates to CASSGQGGGNTIYF.

V and J are TRBV28 and TRBJ2-6; D not resolved. The CDR3 has 15 residues. With 2 bases removed from V and 0 bases from J, the gap between germline ends came to 5 bases. Germline CDR1 reads MDHEN; CDR2 reads SYDVKM. CDR3 DNA sequence: TGTGCCAGCAGTTTAACAGACTCTGGGGCCAACGTCCTGACTTTC. This encodes CASSLTDSGANVLTF. The entire variable domain, with the rest obtained from reference TRBV28 and TRBJ2-6, is as follows: DVKVTQSSRYLVKRTGEKVFLECVQDMDHENMFWYRQDPGLGLRLIYFSYDVKMKEKGDIPEGYSVSREKKERFSLILESASTNQTSMYLCASSLTDSGANVLTFGAGSRLTVL.

CDR3 DNA sequence: TGTGCCAGCAGCTTGGCCAACGAGAATGGCTACACCTTC. Translated: CASSLANENGYTF. J is TRBJ1-2 and V is TRBV5-6; no clear D gene. CDR3 size: 13 residues. V was clipped by 0 bases and J by 6 bases, with 9 bases between them. In germline, CDR1 is SGHDT, CDR2 YYEEEE.

This sequence joins TRBV30 and TRBJ2-4; TRBD2 is a possible D gene (6 bases). V was pared by 1 base and J by 0 bases, with 19 bases between. This CDR3 spans 18 amino acids. Per germline, CDR1 GTSNPN and CDR2 SVGIG (reference sequence). For the CDR3, the DNA is TGTGCCTGGAGTGCCCCAGGGCGGGATATACTAGCCAAAAACATTCAGTACTTC. It encodes CAWSAPGRDILAKNIQYF.

The V gene is TRBV6-5, the J gene TRBJ1-1; tentative D call: TRBD1 (6 bases). Germline V lookup: CDR1 MNHEY, CDR2 SVGAGI. V shed 0 bases and J shed 0 bases, with 11 bases lying between them. The length of the CDR3 is 16 residues. The CDR3 region is CASSYSWTELNTEAFF. Written as DNA, the CDR3 is TGTGCCAGCAGTTACTCGTGGACAGAATTGAACACTGAAGCTTTCTTT.

The rearrangement joins TRBV28 to TRBJ2-7; D gene unclear. Trimming took off 3 bases at V and 2 bases at J, with 11 bases between the two ends. The CDR3 covers 14 residues. Germline CDR1 is MDHEN and CDR2 is SYDVKM. CDR3 DNA: TGTGCCAGCAGTTTGGGTCTGGCTACCTACGAGCAGTACTTC. Translating gives CASSLGLATYEQYF.

This clone appeared a single time. The rearrangement joins TRBV28 to TRBJ1-2; TRBD1 aligns across 10 bases. CDR1 is MDHEN and CDR2 is SYDVKM in the germline V gene. After removal of 3 bases from V and 8 bases from J, the junction contained 3 bases not matched to a gene. CDR3 size: 13 residues. The DNA of the CDR3 is TGTGCCAGCAGTTTTAGGGACAGGGGAGGCTACACCTTC. This codes for CASSFRDRGGYTF.

This clone was picked up a small number of times. The chain combines TRBV2 with TRBJ2-5, with D perhaps being TRBD1 or TRBD2 (5 bases each). CDR1 SNHLY and CDR2 FYNNEI come from the germline V gene. With 1 base removed from V and 5 bases from J, the gap between germline ends came to 26 bases. The CDR3 extends over 19 amino acids. The CDR3 DNA reads as TGTGCCAGCAGTGAAGTTGGGATATTCGGTGGGGGAGATAGGGAGACCCAGTACTTC. Protein product: CASSEVGIFGGGDRETQYF.

The chain employs TRBV2 and TRBJ1-1; D unresolved. Deletions cut 4 bases from V and 1 base from J, with 10 bases between. Germline lookup yields CDR1 SNHLY and CDR2 FYNNEI. The CDR3 consists of 14 residues. The CDR3 loop reads CASSALEGNTEAFF. The CDR3 region has the DNA TGTGCCAGCAGTGCCCTTGAGGGGAACACTGAAGCTTTCTTT.

This clone was detected a few times. The chain uses TRBV27 and TRBJ2-7; no definite D call. The CDR3 totals 13 residues. V was pared by 3 bases and J by 0 bases, with 6 bases between. Per germline, CDR1 MNHEY and CDR2 SMNVEV (reference sequence). The DNA for the CDR3 is TGTGCCAGCAGTTTGCAGTTCTCCTACGAGCAGTACTTC. Translating it yields CASSLQFSYEQYF.

The V call is TRBV29-1, the J call TRBJ2-2; TRBD1 is a possible D gene (7 bases). Germline CDR1 is SQVTM and CDR2 is ANQGSEA. There are 15 residues in the CDR3. V lost 4 bases and J 5 bases, leaving 17 bases between the germline ends. The CDR3 DNA reads as TGCAGCGTTGTGTTACAGACAGGGAGGACCGGGGAGCTGTTTTTT. It translates to CSVVLQTGRTGELFF.

This clone was recorded only once. The genes are TRBV6-1 and TRBJ1-1, with TRBD1 matching over 9 bases. The CDR3 is 14 amino acids. J lost 2 bases, V lost 8 bases, and 6 bases had no gene match. Per germline, CDR1 MNHNS and CDR2 SASEGT. The CDR3 DNA sequence: TGTGCCAGCCACCGGGACAGGGATAACACTGAAGCTTTCTTT. Translating gives CASHRDRDNTEAFF.

This chain links TRBV6-5 with TRBJ1-1; 9 bases agree with TRBD1. Germline assignment: CDR1 MNHEY and CDR2 SVGAGI. This CDR3 is 14 amino acids long. The ends lost 0 bases at V and 8 bases at J; junction bases unmatched: 4. The CDR3 region is CASSYSTGTGEAFF. In nucleotides, the CDR3 is TGTGCCAGCAGTTACTCAACCGGGACAGGGGAAGCTTTCTTT.

The chain's CDR3 is CASSPSYEQYF. CDR3 DNA: TGTGCCAGCAGCCCCAGCTACGAGCAGTACTTC. V and J are TRBV6-1 and TRBJ2-7; D not resolved. Trimming removed 6 bases at V and 3 bases at J, with 6 bases between. Germline lookup yields CDR1 MNHNS and CDR2 SASEGT. The CDR3 sequence is 11 residues long.

This chain connects TRBV11-1 to TRBJ2-1; 8 bases fit TRBD2. CDR3 length: 15 amino acids. The trim removed 5 bases at V and 0 bases at J, leaving 3 bases unmatched. From germline, CDR1 is SGHAT and CDR2 FQDESV (reference sequence). This chain's CDR3 is CASSQRGSSYNEQFF. The CDR3 bases are TGTGCCAGCAGCCAGCGGGGGAGCTCCTACAATGAGCAGTTCTTC.

V and J are TRBV6-5 and TRBJ2-7, with a tentative D call TRBD1 (6 bases). V lost 7 bases and J lost 4, with 14 bases in between. Germline lookup yields CDR1 MNHEY and CDR2 SVGAGI. This CDR3 is built from 13 residues. The CDR3: CASTPGQPYEQYF. CDR3 DNA sequence: TGTGCCAGCACCCCGGGACAACCTTACGAGCAGTACTTC.

The chain has TRBV18 and TRBJ1-3; possible D gene TRBD1, 6 bases. Per germline, CDR1 KGHSH and CDR2 LQKENI. This CDR3 spans 16 amino acids. Trimming left V 4 bases short and J 4 bases short, with 17 bases between. DNA for the CDR3: TGTGCCAGCTCACTAGTTAATGCAGGGGACGGAAACACCATATATTTT. Its translation: CASSLVNAGDGNTIYF.

This chain joins TRBV7-8 and TRBJ2-2; the D gene is possibly TRBD2 (5 bases). V was trimmed by 2 bases and J by 6 bases, leaving 10 bases between them. Germline loops: CDR1 SGHVS, CDR2 FQNEAQ. The CDR3 has 14 residues. DNA for the CDR3: TGTGCCAGCAGCTTAAATAACGGGGCCGGGGAGCTGTTTTTT. Its translation: CASSLNNGAGELFF.